Presented here are 18 T cell receptor beta chains from one specimen sequenced in a study of blood T cell repertoires in COVID-19. Using immunoSEQ multiplex PCR, the repertoire was profiled, and TCRdb retains in-frame clones only, with some absent. The sample yields about 150,000 clones, roughly 84% seen once. The sample taken for sequencing was peripheral blood. These receptor sequences come from a man aged 60 to 75 with COVID-19, enrolled during active disease.

The chain carries TRBV28 and TRBJ1-5; a possible D gene is TRBD1 (6 bases). The V end was cut by 2 bases, the J end by 0 bases, with 20 bases between. Per the germline V gene, CDR1 is MDHEN and CDR2 is SYDVKM. CDR3 length: 19 residues. The CDR3 DNA is TGTGCCAGCAGTTTAGTCTCACTACAGGGTCCTTTTAGCAATCAGCCCCAGCATTTT. Translating gives CASSLVSLQGPFSNQPQHF.

The CDR3 spells CASSLLTGVGTEAFF. The CDR3 nucleotides read TGTGCCAGCAGCTTACTGACAGGGGTAGGCACTGAAGCTTTCTTT. This chain connects TRBV7-9 to TRBJ1-1; 8 bases agree with TRBD1. The CDR3 contains 15 residues. V was pared by 2 bases and J by 4 bases, with 6 bases of the junction left unmatched. Germline V gives CDR1 SEHNR, CDR2 FQNEAQ (reference sequence).

The chain links TRBV7-9 to TRBJ1-2; D is undetermined. Germline V gene sequence: CDR1 SEHNR, CDR2 FQNEAQ (reference sequence). This CDR3 has 13 residues. Trimming took off 6 bases at V and 1 base at J, with 9 bases between the two ends. The CDR3 protein is CASRNGVNYGYTF. Here the CDR3 DNA reads TGTGCCAGCAGGAACGGGGTTAACTATGGCTACACCTTC.

This rearrangement joins TRBV9 to TRBJ1-2; 10 bases agree with TRBD1. J lost 2 bases, V lost 2 bases, and 3 bases had no gene match. CDR3 length: 15 amino acids. Germline V gene data show CDR1 as SGDLS and CDR2 as YYNGEE. CDR3 bases: TGTGCCAGCAGCGTCCGGGACAGGGGAAACTATGGCTACACCTTC. Translating gives CASSVRDRGNYGYTF.

The chain employs TRBV6-2 or TRBV6-3 and TRBJ1-1; D gene unclear. This CDR3 spans 14 amino acids. Trimming took off 4 bases at V and 2 bases at J, with 11 bases between the two ends. Germline CDR1 is MNHEY and CDR2 is SVGEGT. This CDR3 is CASSWATPNTEAFF. DNA for the CDR3: TGTGCCAGCAGTTGGGCAACCCCTAACACTGAAGCTTTCTTT.

The CDR3 here is CASSVELAPVEQYF. DNA for the CDR3: TGTGCCAGCAGCGTAGAACTAGCGCCGGTGGAGCAGTACTTC. V is TRBV9 and J is TRBJ2-7; 7 nucleotides line up with TRBD2. Losses at the gene ends were 0 bases for V and 7 bases for J; bases not matched to a gene: 7. This CDR3 contains 14 residues. CDR1 is SGDLS and CDR2 is YYNGEE in the germline V gene.

This chain uses TRBV7-2 with TRBJ1-2; D not certain. This CDR3 region has 13 residues. V lost 4 bases and J 6 bases, leaving 12 bases between the germline ends. The germline gives CDR1 SGHTA, CDR2 FQGNSA. CDR3 loop: CASSSRSGNGYTF. CDR3 nucleotide sequence: TGTGCCAGCAGCTCGCGATCGGGTAATGGCTACACCTTC.

This clone appeared once. The V and J genes are TRBV4-1 and TRBJ1-5; maybe TRBD1 (5 bases). Germline V gene lookup returns CDR1 MGHRA and CDR2 YSYEKL. V shed 1 base and J shed 0 bases, with 10 bases lying between them. The CDR3 length is 16 residues. CDR3 sequence (DNA): TGCGCCAGCAGCCAAGCGACAGCTCATAGCAATCAGCCCCAGCATTTT. As protein: CASSQATAHSNQPQHF.

V gene TRBV4-1 combines with J gene TRBJ1-5; perhaps TRBD1 as D (6 bases). CDR1 MGHRA and CDR2 YSYEKL come from the germline V gene. Trimming shortened V by 0 bases and J by 4 bases, and 10 bases separated the two germline ends. The CDR3 sequence is 15 residues long. The CDR3, as DNA: TGCGCCAGCAGCCAAGATTACAGGGCAAATCAGCCCCAGCATTTT. Residues: CASSQDYRANQPQHF.

J is TRBJ1-3 and V is TRBV25-1, with 8 nucleotides matching TRBD1. The germline gives CDR1 MGHDK, CDR2 SYGVNS. Trimming cost V 4 bases and J 1 base; bases outside gene matches: 6. The CDR3 runs 16 residues. The CDR3 loop reads CASSGGHRGSGNTIYF. The CDR3 nucleotides are TGTGCCAGCAGTGGGGGGCACAGGGGGTCTGGAAACACCATATATTTT.

Comments on this clone: The identical CDR3 is also encoded by other nucleotide sequences in the sample. The chain joins TRBV9 to TRBJ1-6; 7 bases align to TRBD1. The CDR3 loop spans 14 amino acids. J gave up 7 bases and V 0 bases, and 1 base lay outside the gene matches. Germline V CDR1 and CDR2: SGDLS, YYNGEE. CDR3 amino acids: CASSVETGNSPLHF. The CDR3 bases are TGTGCCAGCAGCGTAGAGACAGGGAATTCACCCCTCCACTTT. Full variable domain (rest looked up from reference TRBV9 and TRBJ1-6): DSGVTQTPKHLITATGQRVTLRCSPRSGDLSVYWYQQSLDQGLQFLIQYYNGEERAKGNILERFSAQQFPDLHSELNLSSLELGDSALYFCASSVETGNSPLHFGNGTRLTVT.

This clone has more than one count but fewer than ten. The genes are TRBV28 and TRBJ2-2, with a weak D call TRBD1 (6 bases). Trimming pared 8 bases from V and 2 bases from J, leaving 15 bases between. Germline V gene sequence: CDR1 MDHEN, CDR2 SYDVKM. The CDR3 is 15 amino acids. The CDR3 sequence is CASFAPGHNTGELFF. The DNA for the CDR3 is TGTGCCAGCTTTGCCCCGGGACACAACACCGGGGAGCTGTTTTTT.

The rearrangement joins TRBV6-1 to TRBJ1-5; TRBD1 matches 8 bases. The germline V gene encodes CDR1 MNHNS and CDR2 SASEGT. The length of the CDR3 is 15 residues. The V and J ends lost 8 bases and 1 base, in that order; junction bases with no gene match: 7. The CDR3: CASQDRGGSNQPQHF. The CDR3 bases are TGTGCCAGCCAAGACAGGGGCGGCAGCAATCAGCCCCAGCATTTT.

The chain couples TRBV19 to TRBJ1-6; no reliable D call. The germline gives CDR1 LNHDA, CDR2 SQIVND (reference sequence). CDR3 size: 16 residues. The germline V and J ends were trimmed by 0 bases and 7 bases, with 13 bases remaining between them. This CDR3 is CASSIDLEASNSPLHF. The CDR3 DNA follows: TGTGCCAGTAGTATAGATTTGGAGGCGTCAAATTCACCCCTCCACTTT.

This chain connects TRBV6-2 or TRBV6-3 to TRBJ2-5, with TRBD2 matching 14 bases. With V trimmed by 5 bases and J by 4 bases, 9 bases remained unmatched. Germline assignment: CDR1 MNHEY and CDR2 SVGEGT. The CDR3 runs 17 residues. CDR3 DNA: TGTGCCAGCAGTAAGGGACTAGCGGGAGTCGTCCCAGAGACCCAGTACTTC. Encoded protein: CASSKGLAGVVPETQYF.

The chain employs TRBV28 and TRBJ2-6; 10 bases are a match to TRBD1. V trimming: 6 bases; J trimming: 0 bases; junction bases outside the gene matches: 14. The length of the CDR3 is 20 residues. Per germline, CDR1 MDHEN and CDR2 SYDVKM. As DNA, the CDR3 is TGTGCCAGCAGCTCCACTACTCTGGGACAGGGGAGCTCTGGGGCCAACGTCCTGACTTTC. Its protein product is CASSSTTLGQGSSGANVLTF.

The chain couples TRBV7-6 to TRBJ1-1; 7 bases are shared with TRBD1. CDR3 length: 14 residues. In germline, CDR1 is SGHVS, CDR2 FNYEAQ. V shed 4 bases and J 0 bases; nucleotides not matched to a gene: 2. The DNA of the CDR3 is TGTGCCAGCAGCTCGGGACAGATGAACACTGAAGCTTTCTTT. Translated, it gives CASSSGQMNTEAFF. The whole variable domain, remainder taken from reference TRBV7-6 and TRBJ1-1, is GAGVSQSPRYKVTKRGQDVALRCDPISGHVSLYWYRQALGQGPEFLTYFNYEAQQDKSGLPNDRFSAERPEGSISTLTIQRTEQRDSAMYRCASSSGQMNTEAFFGQGTRLTVV.

This clone occurred a few times. The rearrangement joins TRBV27 to TRBJ1-5; 8 nucleotides line up with TRBD1. CDR1 is MNHEY, CDR2 SMNVEV, per germline (reference sequence). After removal of 4 bases from V and 6 bases from J, the junction contained 5 bases not matched to a gene. The CDR3 loop spans 14 amino acids. CDR3: CASSSPGGGQPQHF. The CDR3 DNA reads TGTGCCAGCAGTTCCCCAGGGGGCGGTCAGCCCCAGCATTTT.